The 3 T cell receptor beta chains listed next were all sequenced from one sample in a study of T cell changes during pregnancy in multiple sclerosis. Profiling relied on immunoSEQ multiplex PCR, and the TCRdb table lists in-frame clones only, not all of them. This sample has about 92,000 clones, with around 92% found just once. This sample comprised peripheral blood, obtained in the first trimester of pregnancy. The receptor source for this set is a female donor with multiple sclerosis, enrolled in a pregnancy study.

The CDR3 nucleotides read TGTGCCACCTCATCCGGACTATCCCTGGATCCCTCCTACAATGAGCAGTTCTTC. Translation: CATSSGLSLDPSYNEQFF. The chain employs TRBV7-9 and TRBJ2-1; D might be TRBD2 (6 bases). Trimming pared 10 bases from V and 0 bases from J, leaving 25 bases between. This CDR3 spans 18 amino acids. Germline CDR1 is SEHNR and CDR2 is FQNEAQ (reference sequence). The whole variable domain, remainder taken from reference TRBV7-9 and TRBJ2-1, is DTGVSQNPRHKITKRGQNVTFRCDPISEHNRLYWYRQTLGQGPEFLTYFQNEAQLEKSRLLSDRFSAERPKGSFSTLEIQRTEQGDSAMYLCATSSGLSLDPSYNEQFFGPGTRLTVL.

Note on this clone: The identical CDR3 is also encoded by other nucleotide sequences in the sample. The CDR3 nucleotides are TGCGCCAGCAGCCAAGATCAGGTTTCCTACAATGAGCAGTTCTTC. It specifies CASSQDQVSYNEQFF. V is TRBV4-1 and J is TRBJ2-1; no clear D. Deletions cut 0 bases from V and 1 base from J, with 7 bases between. The CDR3 sequence is 15 residues long. Germline loops: CDR1 MGHRA, CDR2 YSYEKL.

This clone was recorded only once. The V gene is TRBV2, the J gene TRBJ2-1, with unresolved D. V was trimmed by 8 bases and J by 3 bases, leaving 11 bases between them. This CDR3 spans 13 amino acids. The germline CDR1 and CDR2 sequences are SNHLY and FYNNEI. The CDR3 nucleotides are TGTGCCAGCGGGTTGACAAGCTACAATGAGCAGTTCTTC. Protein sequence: CASGLTSYNEQFF.